This T cell receptor beta chain stems from a study of human T cells and chemical hapten exposure. TCRdb ran MiXCR on the RACE reads and lists one entry per CDR3 protein. The table lists approximately 350,000 distinct CDR3 sequences, approximately 6.9% of them singletons. Time point meaning: patch test 1, 2 weeks after DPC sensitization. Treatment here: therapeutic diphenylcyclopropenone sensitization with weekly scalp DPC. This receptor was obtained from a woman aged 18-29 years with alopecia areata. Some clones in this sample may be carry-over from other donors' samples. The specimen was whole blood, collected in connection with sensitization to the hapten diphenylcyclopropenone (DPC).

DNA for the CDR3: TGTGCCAGCAGCTTAGTTGGCCCAGCGAACTACGAGCAGTACTTC. Its protein is CASSLVGPANYEQYF. The V gene is TRBV7-2, the J gene TRBJ2-7; D remains ambiguous. V shed 1 base and J shed 3 bases, with 13 bases lying between them. This CDR3 has 15 amino acids. Per the germline V gene, CDR1 is SGHTA and CDR2 is FQGNSA.